Shown below are 9 T cell receptor beta chains from a single sample sequenced in a study of T cell responses to AZD1222 COVID-19 vaccine. Some clones are missing from TCRdb's copy, which holds only in-frame ones; the method was immunoSEQ multiplex PCR. The sample records around 110,000 clones, 85% to 95% being singletons. This specimen was peripheral blood, taken on day 0 of AZD1222 vaccination. These TCRs come from an adult in good health.

The chain carries TRBV5-1 and TRBJ2-5; D ambiguous. The CDR3 is 13 residues long. Germline-derived CDR1 and CDR2 are SGHRS and YFSETQ. V dropped 0 bases and J dropped 1 base, with 4 bases sitting between them. The DNA for the CDR3 is TGCGCCAGCAGCTTGGGGACCCAAGAGACCCAGTACTTC. Translating gives CASSLGTQETQYF.

V is TRBV5-5 and J is TRBJ1-2, with 9 bases that match TRBD1. V shed 4 bases and J 4 bases; nucleotides not matched to a gene: 5. The CDR3 is 14 amino acids. The germline CDR1 and CDR2 sequences are SGHKS and YYEKEE (reference sequence). The CDR3, as DNA: TGTGCCAGCAGCGCGGGACAGGGAGGCTATGGCTACACCTTC. This translates into CASSAGQGGYGYTF.

The chain uses TRBV5-1 and TRBJ2-4; D assignment may be TRBD1 or TRBD2 (5 bases each). The germline gives CDR1 SGHRS, CDR2 YFSETQ. V lost 1 base, J lost 6 bases, and 14 bases lay in between. CDR3 length equals 15 residues. The chain's CDR3 is CASSLSTGTGNIQYF. The DNA for the CDR3 is TGCGCCAGCAGCTTGTCCACCGGGACGGGAAACATTCAGTACTTC. The full variable domain, completed using reference TRBV5-1 and TRBJ2-4, is KAGVTQTPRYLIKTRGQQVTLSCSPISGHRSVSWYQQTPGQGLQFLFEYFSETQRNKGNFPGRFSGRQFSNSRSEMNVSTLELGDSALYLCASSLSTGTGNIQYFGAGTRLSVL.

This clone was counted a single time. The V and J genes are TRBV19 and TRBJ1-1; 7 bases agree with TRBD1. The CDR3 has 16 residues. V was clipped by 4 bases and J by 2 bases; unmatched bases: 10. Looked up from germline, CDR1 is LNHDA and CDR2 is SQIVND (reference sequence). The CDR3 spells CASSTLPGQRNTEAFF. The CDR3 DNA follows: TGTGCCAGTAGTACCCTTCCGGGACAGAGAAACACTGAAGCTTTCTTT.

The V gene is TRBV6-5, the J gene TRBJ2-7, with a weak D call TRBD2 (6 bases). CDR3 size: 14 residues. V shed 7 bases and J shed 1 base, with 14 bases lying between them. Looked up from germline, CDR1 is MNHEY and CDR2 is SVGAGI. Written as DNA, the CDR3 is TGTGCCAGCATGGTCCTAGCGACTTCCTACGAGCAGTACTTC. Translated: CASMVLATSYEQYF.

The chain carries TRBV10-2 and TRBJ1-1; tentative D call: TRBD1 (6 bases). Trimming stripped 11 bases from V and 6 bases from J, with 19 bases between. This CDR3 spans 13 amino acids. The V gene's germline CDR1 is WSHSY and CDR2 SAAADI. The CDR3 loop reads CAGRTERTAEAFF. CDR3 in DNA: TGCGCCGGCCGGACAGAAAGAACCGCTGAAGCTTTCTTT.

This sequence joins TRBV6-1 and TRBJ1-3, with D uncertain. Germline lookup yields CDR1 MNHNS and CDR2 SASEGT. The length of the CDR3 is 16 residues. V lost 1 base and J 0 bases, leaving 10 bases between the germline ends. CDR3 DNA sequence: TGTGCCAGCAGTGAAGTCCCGCCAATCTCTGGAAACACCATATATTTT. This gives the protein CASSEVPPISGNTIYF.

The CDR3 spells CASRDTDTQYF. The CDR3 DNA is TGTGCCAGCAGAGACACAGATACGCAGTATTTT. This chain uses TRBV2 with TRBJ2-3, with no clear D. The V gene lost 6 bases and the J gene lost 2 bases, with 3 bases spanning the gap. Per germline, CDR1 SNHLY and CDR2 FYNNEI. The CDR3 contains 11 residues.

Only one count was recorded for this clone. This chain uses TRBV3-1 (or the pseudogene TRBV3-2) with TRBJ1-1, with TRBD1 identical over 8 bases. Trimming took 4 bases from V and 12 from J; bases not matched to a gene: 16. CDR3 length: 15 amino acids. In germline, CDR1 is LGHDT, CDR2 YNNKEL (reference sequence). CDR3: CASSRTSGTGGRSFF. In DNA form, the CDR3 reads TGTGCCAGCAGCCGTACGTCCGGGACAGGCGGGAGGTCTTTCTTT.